This paragraph reports one T cell receptor beta chain. This clone appeared a single time. The target of this receptor is not known. Base quality data are lacking; no much larger clone is found one base away. The record originates from a study of cytomegalovirus exposure and HLA in healthy donors (dated by TCRdb to 2017 to 2019). Study-level background: In an earlier analysis of 587 of the donors, approximately 300 Gb of sequence data and 120 million or so unique TCR beta sequences from approximately 180 million T cells were reported. About 320 gigabases of sequencing data and approximately 80 million unique TCR sequences were included in an early release covering around 650 HLA-typed donors. Among the approximately 420 genotyped donors, around 81% belonged to the genetic ancestry cluster associated with self-reported Caucasian donors. The study aimed to test whether signatures of past pathogen exposure could be identified by cataloging public T cell receptors. The study profiled the T cell repertoires of under 700 subjects by immunosequencing and related them to cytomegalovirus serostatus. Besides the first cohort of roughly 660 subjects, a separate validation cohort made up of 120 different subjects was used. The study combined high-throughput TCR immunosequencing, statistical association of individual TCRs with disease status, and machine learning to predict cytomegalovirus infection status. A later analysis re-examined previously published TCR beta repertoires from about 700 donors and added high-resolution HLA genotyping to investigate patterns of TCR occurrence. Rather than drawing on any new phenotypic data, the later analysis identified candidate immune exposures from TCR beta sequences and the way those sequences occurred across donors. In an earlier analysis of 550 to 700 of the donors, high-throughput TCR beta sequencing was used to judge whether each TCR beta V gene segment behaved as functional or pseudogenic. Alongside the repertoire data, information on donor age, sex, ethnicity and CMV serostatus was compiled. In a later genetic analysis, genome-wide SNP genotypes for about 65% of the roughly 700 donors were used, and that subset was treated as a discovery cohort. Every discovery cohort repertoire had been produced on one sequencing platform. HLA typing included class I and class II loci at four-digit resolution. The number of donors typed differed by locus, with roughly 620-630 for A, B, C, DRB1 and DQB1, around 500 for DQA1, 600 to 610 for DPA1, and some 440 for DPB1. A handful of DR-DQ haplotypes were handled as single units for association and clustering because linkage in the cohort was strong. Among almost 400 genotyped donors of the cohort, an average of approximately 240,000 unique TCR beta nucleotide sequences were sequenced per donor, around 18% of them non-productive.

Study-level results and caveats: This cohort had only TCR beta chains sequenced, and the lack of alpha or paired-chain data limited which features could be detected. The only immune exposure information available for the cohort was CMV serostatus. The study gave a list of 150 to 200 TCR beta chains associated with cytomegalovirus. A later analysis reported that several top co-occurrence clusters appeared linked to parvovirus B19, influenza, CMV and Epstein-Barr virus. A later analysis found that most CMV-associated TCR beta chains appeared HLA-restricted, with HLA associations seemingly driven largely by CMV exposure. In a later analysis, HLA-associated TCR beta chains showed more clonal expansion and lower generation probabilities than non-associated chains that were equally common. A further reported finding was that TCR beta sequences accurately predicted the HLA-A and HLA-B alleles for most subjects in the first cohort. When HLA alleles, especially DR and DQ, strongly co-occurred, attributing TCR associations to individual alleles was difficult. In an earlier analysis of approximately 590 of the donors, most TCR beta V segments were observed in productive rearrangements about 90% or about 30% of the time, broadly matching IMGT annotations. Across donors, most TCR sequences were observed very rarely, whereas some public TCRs were present in many individuals. HLA typing was unavailable for some donors at each locus, so association tests used only the typed subset. According to a later analysis, TCR association rates differed among HLA loci, with DRB1 alleles showing the most associated TCRs and HLA-C alleles showing the fewest. V-gene and J-gene trimming of TCR beta chains was associated with a missense DCLRE1C variant in a later genetic analysis, and the association was replicated in an independent cohort. According to a later genetic analysis, donors in an Asian-associated ancestry cluster had fewer N-insertions in productive TCRs than the approximately 670-donor mean. The earlier analysis of fewer than 750 of the donors excluded fewer than 20 rarely observed V segments, including chromosome 9 orphons, because counts were too low. The sequencing pipeline was judged likely to have produced a cluster of highly shared sequence variants as a technical artifact. In vitro tests confirmed that a few of the cytomegalovirus-associated TCR beta chains recognize cytomegalovirus antigens. Correlated functional status among segregating V segments might be attributable to linkage disequilibrium, but an unknown experimental factor could not be ruled out. According to the authors, the approach could potentially be generalized to other disease states and immunological phenotypes. Some IMGT-functional V segments, including TRBV6-2 and TRBV6-3, could not be told apart with the 87-base-pair reads, so those segments were excluded. Cytomegalovirus status was reported to be diagnosed by the classifier with high specificity and sensitivity in both the original and validation cohorts. In a later analysis, 16,951 TCR beta sequences were associated with specific HLA alleles at a false discovery rate of 0.05. Presence/absence analyses assumed roughly uniform sequencing depth across donors, an assumption that may not hold.

According to the germline V gene, CDR1 reads MDHEN and CDR2 reads SYDVKM. The CDR3 numbers 15 residues from cysteine through phenylalanine. Of all the DNA, just the CDR3 is kept, 45 bases in frame from base 1. After removal of 6 bases from V and 4 bases from J, the junction retains 9 bases not matched to a gene. The cohort consisted of 650 to 700 healthy bone marrow donors. Cohort members were all nominally healthy when sampled, although unrecorded immune exposures were likely present. The donor tested CMV seronegative and was one of the 352 seronegative cohort members. A peripheral blood sample was provided by each donor, and peripheral blood mononuclear cells were used for TCR beta sequencing. Genomic DNA was extracted from the blood cell samples with the Qiagen DNeasy Blood Extraction Kit. Library preparation was by the immunoSEQ multiplex PCR assay. A mixture of 60 forward primers for TCR Vbeta segments and 13 reverse primers for TCR Jbeta segments was used in the multiplex PCR. Amplification of the CDR3 region of rearranged TCR beta genes was performed with a multiplex PCR assay on genomic DNA. The amplified TCR beta libraries were sequenced on the Illumina HiSeq System as 87-base-pair reads. Regarding the original processing steps: Across the 700 or so repertoires, a later analysis counted some 81 million unique TCR beta chains, some 11 million of which were shared by at least two donors. Raw reads were error-corrected and collapsed into unique sequences with a nearest-neighbor algorithm that merged closely related sequences to remove PCR and sequencing errors. To assign V, D and J gene segments, CDR3 sequences were aligned to IMGT reference sequences. Each retained sequence needed at least a six-nucleotide match to both a V gene segment and a J gene segment. Rearrangements were called productive when the CDR3 lacked stop codons and stayed in frame with V and J; all others were non-productive. CDR3 was defined according to IMGT convention as the region running from the second conserved V-encoded cysteine to the conserved J-encoded phenylalanine. In an earlier analysis of 500 to 650 of the donors, sequences lacking an unambiguous match to a single V gene segment were excluded. In an earlier analysis of 450 to 700 of the donors, V segments were called functional above 56.7% productive rearrangements and were called segregating when the between-donor standard deviation exceeded 5%. A statistical classification framework was built for diagnosing cytomegalovirus status from the catalog of TCR beta chain sequences. In a later analysis, TCR nucleotide sequences were compared against IMGT/GENE-DB human TR gene sequences so that V and J genes could be assigned. A later analysis assigned CDR3 sequences and most-parsimonious VDJ recombination scenarios with the TCRdist pipeline. A later analysis defined each TCR beta chain by its CDR3 amino acid sequence plus V-gene family, and excluded reads lacking a unique V-gene family. As a way to deal with suspected cross-contamination and a sequencing artifact, a later analysis dropped approximately 570 nucleotide sequences that were highly shared and had low generation probability. In a later analysis, a clonal expansion index for each public chain was calculated from normalized within-repertoire ranks of inferred template counts. In a later analysis, generation probabilities were computed with a VDJ recombination model fitted to out-of-frame rearrangements, and the resulting probabilities were checked against IGoR. Hypergeometric tests were used in a later analysis to score TCR-TCR, TCR-HLA and TCR-CMV co-occurrence, with a repertoire-size bias correction applied to the TCR pairs. In a later analysis, false discovery rates were estimated by permuting HLA or CMV assignments 20 times. In a later analysis, co-occurring TCRs were grouped using DBSCAN, with TCRdist sequence similarity added in when clustering inside HLA-allele-positive subsets. For co-occurrence clustering, repertoires with fewer than 30,000 or more than 120,000 public chains were excluded, along with five repertoires with anomalous nucleotide sharing. This immuneACCESS table, as held by TCRdb, lists in-frame sequences with V and J called but not all clones. Of the missing ones, under half trace to an unresolved V gene in checked studies; the others have no known cause. V and J calls and clone size are copied from that table; D and trimming were computed from the DNA. Present in this sample are around 140,000 clones, about two thirds of which were seen just once. The ten largest clones represent under 2.5% of the sample.

The sequenced sample consisted of PBMCs. The chain uses TRBV28 and TRBJ1-3, with 7 bases aligning to TRBD1. The source of this sequence is a woman aged 40 to 50 in good health and CMV-seronegative. The base sequence is TGTGCCAGCAGCACTACAGGGGACCTAGGAAACACCATATATTTT. It is translated as CASSTTGDLGNTIYF.